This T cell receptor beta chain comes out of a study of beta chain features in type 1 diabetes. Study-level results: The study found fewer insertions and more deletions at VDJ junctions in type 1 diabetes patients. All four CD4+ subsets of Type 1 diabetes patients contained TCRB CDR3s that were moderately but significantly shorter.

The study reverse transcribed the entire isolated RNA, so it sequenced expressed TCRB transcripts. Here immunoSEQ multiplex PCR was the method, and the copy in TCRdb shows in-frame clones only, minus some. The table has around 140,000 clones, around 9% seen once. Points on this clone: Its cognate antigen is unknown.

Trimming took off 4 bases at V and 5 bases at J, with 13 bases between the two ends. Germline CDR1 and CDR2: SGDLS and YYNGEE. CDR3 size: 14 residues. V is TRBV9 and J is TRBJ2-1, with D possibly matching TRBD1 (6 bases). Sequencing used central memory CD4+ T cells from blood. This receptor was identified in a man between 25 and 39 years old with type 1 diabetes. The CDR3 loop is CASSSTGQDNEQFF. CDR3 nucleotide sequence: TGTGCCAGCAGCTCTACAGGGCAAGACAATGAGCAGTTCTTC.